This is a list of T cell receptor beta chains from one sample in a study of cytomegalovirus exposure and HLA in healthy donors. Method: immunoSEQ multiplex PCR; TCRdb's copy keeps in-frame clones and lacks some. The sample has approximately 230,000 clones; more than 85% are singletons. Material for sequencing was PBMCs. These receptors all come from a man aged 18 to 35 in good health and CMV-seropositive. Both conserved end residues are part of each CDR3. The D gene is left open where the match is weak. Where a row states a size, it is once, few, many or the class of an expanded clone; other rows omit it.

CDR3: CASSPDKYEQYF
DNA: TGCGCCAGCAGCCCCGACAAATACGAGCAGTACTTC
V: TRBV5-1
D: NA
J: TRBJ2-7
size: NA

CDR3: CASSVAGGNQPQHF
DNA: TGTGCCAGCAGCGTAGCAGGGGGCAATCAGCCCCAGCATTTT
V: TRBV9
D: NA
J: TRBJ1-5
size: NA

CDR3: CASSSLPRTGEGEQYF
DNA: TGTGCCAGTAGTTCATTGCCTCGGACAGGGGAGGGCGAGCAGTACTTC
V: TRBV19
D: TRBD1
J: TRBJ2-7
size: NA

CDR3: CASSDPWDRGQSTEAFF
DNA: TGTGCCAGCAGTGACCCCTGGGACAGGGGACAATCGACTGAAGCTTTCTTT
V: TRBV2
D: TRBD1
J: TRBJ1-1
size: NA

CDR3: CASSYPGAEETQYF
DNA: TGTGCCAGCAGTTATCCGGGGGCCGAAGAGACCCAGTACTTC
V: TRBV6-5
D: NA
J: TRBJ2-5
size: once

CDR3: CASSLALGGTNYGYTF
DNA: TGTGCCAGCAGCCTCGCGTTAGGGGGAACTAACTATGGCTACACCTTC
V: TRBV7-9
D: NA
J: TRBJ1-2
size: NA

CDR3: CASSSLDRSLYYEQYF
DNA: TGTGCCAGCAGCTCCCTGGACAGATCTCTCTACTACGAGCAGTACTTC
V: TRBV11-2
D: NA
J: TRBJ2-7
size: NA

CDR3: CASSGGTAEAFF
DNA: TGCGCCAGCAGCGGGGGGACAGCCGAAGCTTTCTTT
V: TRBV5-1
D: TRBD1
J: TRBJ1-1
size: NA

CDR3: CAWSRDGDTQYF
DNA: TGTGCCTGGAGTCGAGATGGAGATACGCAGTATTTT
V: TRBV30
D: NA
J: TRBJ2-3
size: NA

CDR3: CASSEAQLAGGTGELFF
DNA: TGTGCCAGCAGTGAAGCGCAACTAGCGGGAGGAACCGGGGAGCTGTTTTTT
V: TRBV6-1
D: TRBD2
J: TRBJ2-2
size: NA